This T cell receptor (beta chain) was sequenced for a study of Ad26.COV2.S vaccination and SARS-CoV-2 variants. For this clone: Its matching antigen is unknown.

Assay used: immunoSEQ multiplex PCR; TCRdb lists only in-frame clones, some missing. The table lists about 450,000 clones, 75% to 90% of them singletons. Noted treatment: around 19 received Ad26.COV2.S at low or high dose, single or two shots; a few received placebo; per-sample allocation not given. Sampling was performed 63 days after the first vaccine or placebo injection. In Boston, the donor was an adult between 18-55 years of age. SARS-CoV-2 spike from the Wuhan strain was encoded by the vaccine, an Ad26 vector. Points from the study as a whole: Comparability of non-spike TCR breadth was observed across vaccine and placebo recipients. CD8+ and CD4+ T cells specific for spike reportedly responded with substantial breadth after vaccination.

The germline V and J ends were trimmed by 3 bases and 5 bases, with 11 bases remaining between them. The CDR3 loop spans 13 amino acids. Germline loops: CDR1 SGHTA, CDR2 FQGNSA. The J gene is TRBJ2-7, the V gene TRBV7-2; D call uncertain. The clonotype was recovered from a person between 18 and 60 years old who received the Ad26.COV2.S COVID-19 vaccine or a placebo. This specimen consisted of peripheral blood, obtained in a trial of Ad26.COV2.S vaccine versus placebo. CDR3 nucleotide sequence: TGTGCCAGCAGCTTGCGGAGAGCCCACGAGCAGTACTTC. Amino acids: CASSLRRAHEQYF.